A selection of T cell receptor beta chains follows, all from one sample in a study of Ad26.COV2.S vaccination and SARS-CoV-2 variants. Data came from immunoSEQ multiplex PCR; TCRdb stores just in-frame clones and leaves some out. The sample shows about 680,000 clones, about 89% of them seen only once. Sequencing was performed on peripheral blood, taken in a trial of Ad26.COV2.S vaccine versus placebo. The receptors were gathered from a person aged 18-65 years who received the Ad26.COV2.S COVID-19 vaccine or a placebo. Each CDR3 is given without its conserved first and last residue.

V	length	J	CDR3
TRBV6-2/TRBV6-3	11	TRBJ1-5	ASSRQGNQPQH
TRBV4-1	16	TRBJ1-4	ASSQGQGESSTNEKLF
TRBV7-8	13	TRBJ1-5	ASSLGQGNNQPQH
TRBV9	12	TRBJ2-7	ASSVDPLSYEQY
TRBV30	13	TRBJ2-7	AWSADRSFSYEQY
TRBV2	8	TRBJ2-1	ASGYNEQF
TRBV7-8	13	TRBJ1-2	ASSMPGPTLYGYT
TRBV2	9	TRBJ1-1	ASQLNTEAF
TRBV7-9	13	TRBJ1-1	ASSLVRGLGTEAF
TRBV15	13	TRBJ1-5	ATSTGTGSIQPQH
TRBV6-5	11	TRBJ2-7	ASSYGSRYEQY
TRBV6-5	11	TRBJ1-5	ASAEGAAQPQH
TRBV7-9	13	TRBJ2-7	ASSSGTSGSYEQY
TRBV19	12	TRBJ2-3	ASSIGQLSDTQY
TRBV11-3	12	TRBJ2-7	ASSMGQPLSEQY
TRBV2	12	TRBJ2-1	ASFRTSLVDEQF